This entry concerns a single T cell receptor (beta chain). Its antigen is as yet unknown. The CDR3 is made up of 17 amino acids. V was clipped by 0 bases and J by 1 base, with 15 bases between them. CDR1 and CDR2 (germline): KGHSH, LQKENI. This sample was taken from a study of beta chain features in type 1 diabetes. General study results and limits: More deletions and fewer insertions at VDJ junctions were found in patients with type 1 diabetes. All four CD4+ subsets from Type 1 diabetes patients carried moderately but significantly shorter TCRB CDR3s. TCRB rearrangement may or may not be influenced by HLA type; here this remained unresolved.

cDNA synthesis used the whole RNA isolate, giving expressed TCRB sequences. Generated by immunoSEQ multiplex PCR, the TCRdb table keeps only in-frame clones and is missing some. The profile shows about 340,000 clones, about 14% of them singletons. Specimen: naive CD4+ T cells from blood. This clonotype originated in a woman younger than 35 with type 1 diabetes. The genes are TRBV18 and TRBJ1-1; weak D call: TRBD1 (5 bases). CDR3 in DNA: TGTGCCAGCTCACCACCAAATTCGGGGGATACGAACACTGAAGCTTTCTTT. This sequence encodes CASSPPNSGDTNTEAFF.